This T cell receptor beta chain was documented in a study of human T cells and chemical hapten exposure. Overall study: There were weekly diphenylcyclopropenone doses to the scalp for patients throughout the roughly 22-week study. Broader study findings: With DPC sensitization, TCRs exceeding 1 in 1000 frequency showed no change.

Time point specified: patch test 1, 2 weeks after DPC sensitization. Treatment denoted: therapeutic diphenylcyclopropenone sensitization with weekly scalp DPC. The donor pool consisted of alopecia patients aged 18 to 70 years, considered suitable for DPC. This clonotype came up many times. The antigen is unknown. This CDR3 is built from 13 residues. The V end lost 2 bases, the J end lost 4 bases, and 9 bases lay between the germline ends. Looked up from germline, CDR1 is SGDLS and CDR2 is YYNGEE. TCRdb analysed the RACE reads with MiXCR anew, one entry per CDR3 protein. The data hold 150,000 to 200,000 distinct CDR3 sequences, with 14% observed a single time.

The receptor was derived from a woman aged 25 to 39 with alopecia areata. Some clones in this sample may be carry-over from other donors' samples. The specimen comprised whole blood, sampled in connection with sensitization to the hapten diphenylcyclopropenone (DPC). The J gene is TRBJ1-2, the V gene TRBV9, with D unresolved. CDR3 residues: CASSVTPSYGYTF. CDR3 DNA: TGTGCCAGCAGCGTGACACCAAGCTATGGCTACACCTTC.